The 25 T cell receptor beta chains below were found in one sample sequenced in a study of cytomegalovirus exposure and HLA in healthy donors. PCR employed 60 Vbeta and 13 Jbeta primers. Profiling relied on immunoSEQ multiplex PCR, and the TCRdb table lists in-frame clones only, not all of them. The sample carries 160,000 or so clones, roughly 77% recorded once. Sequenced input: PBMCs. These receptors all stem from a man aged 18 to 30 in good health and CMV-seropositive.

This clone was observed once. V gene TRBV5-1 combines with J gene TRBJ2-3; D perhaps matches TRBD2 (6 bases). This CDR3 has 17 amino acids. V was trimmed by 5 bases and J by 3 bases, leaving 22 bases between them. Germline CDR1 is SGHRS and CDR2 is YFSETQ. CDR3 coding DNA: TGCGCCAGCAGGGAGGGTAGCGGAACGGTAGCAACAGATACGCAGTATTTT. Amino acid sequence: CASREGSGTVATDTQYF.

The rearrangement joins TRBV19 to TRBJ1-6; no firm D call. Between the trimmed V and J ends, which lost 10 bases and 9 bases, there was a span of 19 bases. The CDR3 extends over 14 amino acids. In germline, CDR1 is LNHDA, CDR2 SQIVND (reference sequence). CDR3: CATRVEGRSSPLHF. CDR3 nucleotide sequence: TGTGCCACCCGGGTCGAAGGGAGGAGTTCACCCCTCCACTTT.

V usage is TRBV5-1 and J usage is TRBJ2-3, with D unclear. V was shortened by 2 bases and J by 2 bases, with 9 bases between the two germline ends. Germline CDR1 SGHRS, CDR2 YFSETQ. This CDR3 is built from 14 residues. The CDR3 DNA reads TGCGCCAGCAGCTTCGCAGACTCCACAGATACGCAGTATTTT. This sequence encodes CASSFADSTDTQYF. The whole variable domain, filled in from reference TRBV5-1 and TRBJ2-3, reads KAGVTQTPRYLIKTRGQQVTLSCSPISGHRSVSWYQQTPGQGLQFLFEYFSETQRNKGNFPGRFSGRQFSNSRSEMNVSTLELGDSALYLCASSFADSTDTQYFGPGTRLTVL.

DNA of the CDR3: TGTGCCACCAGCAGCGAGTCAGCTACGAGGAGCAATCAGCCCCAGCATTTT. Its protein product is CATSSESATRSNQPQHF. The gene calls are TRBV15 and TRBJ1-5; D is unresolved. The germline CDR1 and CDR2 sequences are LNHNV and YYDKDF (reference sequence). This CDR3 region has 17 residues. With 3 bases removed from V and 1 base from J, the gap between germline ends came to 16 bases.

V is TRBV19 and J is TRBJ2-2, with 7 bases aligning to TRBD2. The germline CDR1 and CDR2 sequences are LNHDA and SQIVND (reference sequence). With 3 bases clipped from V and 4 bases from J, the junction kept 8 bases outside the gene matches. This CDR3 is built from 16 residues. CDR3 in amino acids: CASSIGLAASTGELFF. In DNA form, the CDR3 reads TGTGCCAGTAGTATTGGGCTAGCGGCATCCACCGGGGAGCTGTTTTTT.

CDR3 sequence: CSAWGATEAFF. The CDR3 DNA reads as TGCAGTGCTTGGGGCGCGACTGAAGCTTTCTTT. The rearrangement uses TRBV20-1 and TRBJ1-1; a weak D match, TRBD1 (5 bases). The CDR3 has 11 residues. From germline, CDR1 is DFQATT and CDR2 SNEGSKA (reference sequence). V was trimmed by 5 bases and J by 5 bases, leaving 9 bases between them.

In its sample, this clone was seen a few times. The chain is built from TRBV2 and TRBJ1-6; 7 bases line up with TRBD1. Germline V gene lookup returns CDR1 SNHLY and CDR2 FYNNEI. After removal of 10 bases from V and 10 bases from J, the junction contained 16 bases not matched to a gene. The CDR3 spans 15 residues. Here the CDR3 reads CATSSQGKRGSPLHF. CDR3 in DNA: TGTGCCACATCATCACAGGGGAAACGAGGCTCACCCCTCCACTTT.

Turning to this clone: The same CDR3 also results from other DNA sequences found in this sample. V gene TRBV19 combines with J gene TRBJ1-5, with D perhaps matching TRBD1 (6 bases). V was shortened by 7 bases and J by 5 bases, with 12 bases between the two germline ends. Germline V lookup: CDR1 LNHDA, CDR2 SQIVND (reference sequence). The CDR3 sequence is 13 residues long. The CDR3 nucleotides are TGTGCCAGTAAGGCAGGGGACCATCAGCCCCAGCATTTT. This translates into CASKAGDHQPQHF.

The chain recombines TRBV28 with TRBJ2-1; 8 bases fit TRBD2. Per the germline V gene, CDR1 is MDHEN and CDR2 is SYDVKM. V lost 11 bases and J lost 8; bases outside the gene matches: 14. The CDR3 length is 14 residues. The CDR3 coding sequence is TGTGCCGGCAAGACCGGGGGGGCCGATCATGAGCAGTTCTTC. Translation: CAGKTGGADHEQFF.

The rearrangement joins TRBV6-1 to TRBJ2-1; 9 bases are a match to TRBD2. The germline CDR1 and CDR2 sequences are MNHNS and SASEGT. V was clipped by 4 bases and J by 7 bases; unmatched bases: 11. The CDR3 is made up of 16 amino acids. CDR3 amino acids: CASSGTRASGTNEQFF. The CDR3 region has the DNA TGTGCCAGCAGTGGTACGAGGGCTAGCGGGACAAATGAGCAGTTCTTC.

Only a few counts were recorded for this clone. The chain recombines TRBV4-1 with TRBJ1-5; no clear D. Trimming took 1 base from V and 7 from J, leaving 8 bases between them. This CDR3 comprises 13 residues. CDR1 is MGHRA, CDR2 YSYEKL, per germline. The CDR3 sequence: CASSQVGVQPQHF. In DNA form, the CDR3 reads TGCGCCAGCAGCCAAGTGGGAGTGCAGCCCCAGCATTTT.

The V and J genes are TRBV27 and TRBJ2-5; no clear D gene. CDR1 is MNHEY, CDR2 SMNVEV, per germline (reference sequence). The CDR3 spans 15 residues. V dropped 2 bases and J dropped 4 bases, with 14 bases sitting between them. CDR3 nucleotides: TGTGCCAGCAGTTTAGCCGGTGGAGTTGCAGAGACCCAGTACTTC. Amino acids: CASSLAGGVAETQYF.

The J gene is TRBJ2-1, the V gene TRBV18, with D perhaps matching TRBD1 (7 bases). This CDR3 has 15 amino acids. Germline CDR1 KGHSH, CDR2 LQKENI. Deletions cut 3 bases from V and 0 bases from J, with 9 bases between. The CDR3 region has the DNA TGTGCCAGCTCACCCCAGGGGGGCTCCTACAATGAGCAGTTCTTC. Encoded protein: CASSPQGGSYNEQFF.

This clone appeared a few times. The chain has TRBV30 and TRBJ1-4; D is perhaps TRBD1 (5 bases). Germline V gene data show CDR1 as GTSNPN and CDR2 as SVGIG (reference sequence). The CDR3 has 12 residues. The V end lost 7 bases, the J end lost 5 bases, and 11 bases lay between the germline ends. CDR3 residues: CALQVKNEKLFF. The CDR3 nucleotides are TGTGCCTTACAGGTGAAGAATGAAAAACTGTTTTTT. The whole variable domain, filled in from reference TRBV30 and TRBJ1-4, reads SQTIHQWPATLVQPVGSPLSLECTVEGTSNPNLYWYRQAAGRGLQLLFYSVGIGQISSEVPQNLSASRPQDRQFILSSKKLLLSDSGFYLCALQVKNEKLFFGSGTQLSVL.

The rearrangement links TRBV11-2 to TRBJ2-1; 13 positions match TRBD2. The germline CDR1 and CDR2 sequences are SGHAT and FQNNGV. The CDR3 is 16 residues long. The trim removed 5 bases at V and 7 bases at J, leaving 8 bases unmatched. The CDR3 DNA reads as TGTGCCAGCAGCGTCCAACTAGCGGGAGGGCAGAATGAGCAGTTCTTC. It yields the protein CASSVQLAGGQNEQFF.

The chain employs TRBV10-3 and TRBJ1-4; D not certain. Trimming shortened V by 2 bases and J by 7 bases, and 23 bases separated the two germline ends. The germline gives CDR1 ENHRY, CDR2 SYGVKD. The CDR3 is 18 residues long. The CDR3 spells CAISEPNSDGIESEKLFF. CDR3 sequence (DNA): TGTGCCATCAGTGAGCCAAACAGCGACGGGATTGAGAGTGAAAAACTGTTTTTT.

The chain has TRBV5-4 and TRBJ2-5, with TRBD1 matching over 9 bases. The J segment lost 4 bases and the V segment lost 4 bases, leaving 8 bases of the junction unmatched. The CDR3 has 15 residues. Germline CDR1 is SGHNT and CDR2 is YYREEE (reference sequence). The CDR3 sequence is CASSPGQGGSETQYF. Here the CDR3 DNA reads TGTGCCAGCAGCCCGGGACAGGGAGGCTCAGAGACCCAGTACTTC.

This clone was recorded only once. The CDR3 DNA reads as TGCAGTGGGGGGGGTGCAGATACGCAGTATTTT. This gives the protein CSGGGADTQYF. The J gene is TRBJ2-3, the V gene TRBV20-1; 7 bases are shared with TRBD2. With 7 bases clipped from V and 4 bases from J, the junction kept 2 bases outside the gene matches. The germline CDR1 and CDR2 sequences are DFQATT and SNEGSKA (reference sequence). The CDR3 runs 11 residues.

The rearrangement uses TRBV2 and TRBJ1-5, with a possible D match to TRBD1 (5 bases). With 4 bases removed from V and 0 bases from J, the gap between germline ends came to 10 bases. Germline CDR1 SNHLY, CDR2 FYNNEI. The CDR3 totals 15 residues. CDR3 sequence (DNA): TGTGCCAGCAGTGGACAGTCTAATAGCAATCAGCCCCAGCATTTT. It specifies CASSGQSNSNQPQHF.

A single count supports this clone. This CDR3 is CASRIAGGLGGYTF. DNA for the CDR3: TGTGCCAGCAGGATAGCGGGGGGGCTGGGTGGCTACACCTTC. V and J are TRBV28 and TRBJ1-2; possibly TRBD1 for D (6 bases). Trimming shortened V by 6 bases and J by 7 bases, and 18 bases separated the two germline ends. The CDR3 is 14 amino acids. Germline lookup yields CDR1 MDHEN and CDR2 SYDVKM.

This clone occurred once. Here the CDR3 reads CASSPSYLRGVEGGYTF. The CDR3, as DNA: TGTGCCAGCAGCCCCTCTTACCTGAGAGGGGTGGAGGGGGGCTACACCTTC. The chain recombines TRBV27 with TRBJ1-2, with TRBD1 as a possible D gene (5 bases). Between the trimmed V and J ends, which lost 6 bases and 8 bases, there was a span of 28 bases. The germline CDR1 and CDR2 sequences are MNHEY and SMNVEV (reference sequence). The CDR3 has 17 amino acids.

A few counts support this clone. The chain joins TRBV6-6 to TRBJ2-2; possible D gene TRBD2, 6 bases. V was pared by 6 bases and J by 3 bases, with 8 bases between. The germline V gene has CDR1 MNHNY and CDR2 SVGAGI (reference sequence). The CDR3 is 13 amino acids. CDR3 in amino acids: CASRGLYTGELFF. The CDR3 DNA follows: TGTGCCAGCAGGGGACTTTACACCGGGGAGCTGTTTTTT.

The chain has TRBV25-1 and TRBJ2-1; TRBD1 matches 8 bases. The CDR3 covers 16 residues. From germline, CDR1 is MGHDK and CDR2 SYGVNS. With V trimmed by 1 base and J by 4 bases, 6 bases remained unmatched. Here the CDR3 reads CASSELGRGLYNEQFF. CDR3 DNA sequence: TGTGCCAGCAGTGAATTGGGCAGGGGGCTATACAATGAGCAGTTCTTC.

This clone occurred once. This sequence joins TRBV10-2 and TRBJ2-7; a possible D gene is TRBD2 (6 bases). Germline-derived CDR1 and CDR2 are WSHSY and SAAADI. V lost 1 base, J lost 4 bases, and 11 bases lay in between. CDR3 length: 14 amino acids. The CDR3 bases are TGCGCCAGCAGTGAGTACAGGACTACTTACGAGCAGTACGTC. It translates to CASSEYRTTYEQYV.

J is TRBJ1-3 and V is TRBV7-2; D is uncertain. Deletions cut 3 bases from V and 2 bases from J, with 8 bases between. Germline loops: CDR1 SGHTA, CDR2 FQGNSA. The CDR3 extends over 14 amino acids. The CDR3 bases are TGTGCCAGCAGCTTCTCCGGGGCTGGAAACACCATATATTTT. Protein sequence: CASSFSGAGNTIYF.